The rows below give T cell receptor beta chains drawn from one sample of a study of blood T cell repertoires in COVID-19. Here immunoSEQ multiplex PCR was the method, and the copy in TCRdb shows in-frame clones only, minus some. This sample has about 190,000 clones, with roughly four fifths found just once. Source material: peripheral blood. These receptors originate from a man aged 50 to 59 who had recovered from COVID-19. Each CDR3 is given without its conserved first and last residue. The order of the fields is clone size, V gene, J gene, CDR3 protein. A clone size is listed for some rows: how often the clone was seen (once, few, many), or a class if it is expanded.

clone_size: -
v_call: TRBV10-3
j_call: TRBJ2-7
cdr3_aa: AITLNREGREQY

clone_size: -
v_call: TRBV4-3
j_call: TRBJ2-1
cdr3_aa: ASSQEGVGTTLAYNEQF

clone_size: -
v_call: TRBV7-6
j_call: TRBJ2-1
cdr3_aa: ASSLASSGNLNEQF

clone_size: once
v_call: TRBV6-5
j_call: TRBJ1-1
cdr3_aa: ASREGGSTTEAF

clone_size: -
v_call: TRBV11-3
j_call: TRBJ2-2
cdr3_aa: ASSSGPTGELF

clone_size: -
v_call: TRBV6-1
j_call: TRBJ1-2
cdr3_aa: ASSDRRTVPGDYGYT

clone_size: once
v_call: TRBV19
j_call: TRBJ2-3
cdr3_aa: ASSIAQGFSDTQY

clone_size: -
v_call: TRBV19
j_call: TRBJ1-4
cdr3_aa: ASRDKGRSNEKLF

clone_size: -
v_call: TRBV7-2
j_call: TRBJ1-2
cdr3_aa: AGGRGDGNYGYT

clone_size: -
v_call: TRBV5-6
j_call: TRBJ1-2
cdr3_aa: ASSSRYTGRIGYT

clone_size: -
v_call: TRBV28
j_call: TRBJ2-7
cdr3_aa: ATSTGTGGFYEQY

clone_size: few
v_call: TRBV5-1
j_call: TRBJ2-7
cdr3_aa: ASSLTASYEQY

clone_size: -
v_call: TRBV5-4
j_call: TRBJ2-3
cdr3_aa: ASSLGRNTDTQY

clone_size: -
v_call: TRBV5-1
j_call: TRBJ1-1
cdr3_aa: ASSGREGGNTEAF

clone_size: -
v_call: TRBV29-1
j_call: TRBJ2-7
cdr3_aa: SVYGGEQY

clone_size: -
v_call: TRBV19
j_call: TRBJ2-5
cdr3_aa: ASSSGLDQETQY

clone_size: -
v_call: TRBV19
j_call: TRBJ1-2
cdr3_aa: ASSVDRVNYGYT

clone_size: -
v_call: TRBV7-3
j_call: TRBJ2-5
cdr3_aa: ASSLGLAGGGETQY

clone_size: few
v_call: TRBV7-9
j_call: TRBJ1-2
cdr3_aa: ASSLAVALYGYT

clone_size: once
v_call: TRBV7-2
j_call: TRBJ2-3
cdr3_aa: ASSPAGITDTQY

clone_size: -
v_call: TRBV2
j_call: TRBJ2-7
cdr3_aa: ASSDMGTSGTYEQY

clone_size: -
v_call: TRBV5-1
j_call: TRBJ2-3
cdr3_aa: ASSLAVTSGTTDTQY

clone_size: -
v_call: TRBV12-3/TRBV12-4
j_call: TRBJ2-3
cdr3_aa: ASSSQGYTQY

clone_size: -
v_call: TRBV30
j_call: TRBJ2-3
cdr3_aa: ACRTSGRDTQY

clone_size: -
v_call: TRBV9
j_call: TRBJ1-1
cdr3_aa: ASSPAGGGGTEAF

clone_size: -
v_call: TRBV7-2
j_call: TRBJ2-2
cdr3_aa: ASSPERGIKTGELF

clone_size: -
v_call: TRBV24-1
j_call: TRBJ2-1
cdr3_aa: ATSEVATGIYEQF

clone_size: few
v_call: TRBV2
j_call: TRBJ1-6
cdr3_aa: ASNPGQGPSPLH

clone_size: -
v_call: TRBV18
j_call: TRBJ2-1
cdr3_aa: ASSYLADNEQF

clone_size: -
v_call: TRBV5-6
j_call: TRBJ2-1
cdr3_aa: ASSLGGSGNEQF

clone_size: -
v_call: TRBV18
j_call: TRBJ2-7
cdr3_aa: ASSPGTSASYEQY

clone_size: -
v_call: TRBV9
j_call: TRBJ2-7
cdr3_aa: ASSVNSGNEQY

clone_size: -
v_call: TRBV19
j_call: TRBJ2-7
cdr3_aa: ASSNQAFRGEQY

clone_size: -
v_call: TRBV7-9
j_call: TRBJ1-6
cdr3_aa: ASSLLGSPLH

clone_size: many
v_call: TRBV11-2
j_call: TRBJ2-2
cdr3_aa: ASSFLSSGELF

clone_size: -
v_call: TRBV2
j_call: TRBJ1-1
cdr3_aa: ASTEDRGRFKAF

clone_size: once
v_call: TRBV30
j_call: TRBJ2-1
cdr3_aa: AWRKLADSYNEQF

clone_size: few
v_call: TRBV27
j_call: TRBJ2-3
cdr3_aa: ASSSGTSGALDTQY

clone_size: -
v_call: TRBV11-2
j_call: TRBJ2-3
cdr3_aa: ASSLDRGSADTQY

clone_size: -
v_call: TRBV27
j_call: TRBJ1-2
cdr3_aa: ASSLDGTAPITYGYT

clone_size: -
v_call: TRBV19
j_call: TRBJ2-6
cdr3_aa: ASSMTGANVLT

clone_size: -
v_call: TRBV4-1
j_call: TRBJ2-1
cdr3_aa: ASSQEGAGVGNNEQF

clone_size: -
v_call: TRBV5-4
j_call: TRBJ1-1
cdr3_aa: ASSGTPNTEAF

clone_size: few
v_call: TRBV2
j_call: TRBJ2-2
cdr3_aa: ASRRTQNTGELF

clone_size: -
v_call: TRBV5-8
j_call: TRBJ1-4
cdr3_aa: ASSLGTQGLGEKLF

clone_size: -
v_call: TRBV14
j_call: TRBJ2-3
cdr3_aa: ASSQRQVDTQY

clone_size: -
v_call: TRBV7-9
j_call: TRBJ1-1
cdr3_aa: ASSLAQQNTEAF